This paragraph reports one T cell receptor (beta chain). This sample stems from a study of cytomegalovirus exposure and HLA in healthy donors. PCR was performed using 60 Vbeta and 13 Jbeta primers. The method was immunoSEQ multiplex PCR; TCRdb's version includes in-frame clones alone and lacks a portion of them. The sample carries about 150,000 clones, roughly three quarters recorded once. CDR3 size: 14 residues. The germline gives CDR1 MNHNY, CDR2 SVGAGI (reference sequence). V lost 6 bases and J lost 4; bases outside the gene matches: 8. The gene calls are TRBV6-6 and TRBJ2-5, with TRBD1 identical over 7 bases. The sequenced material came from PBMCs. The clonotype comes from a man aged 25-45 years in good health and CMV-seropositive. CDR3 DNA: TGTGCCAGCAGACGGGGACAGTCGGGAGAGACCCAGTACTTC. This encodes CASRRGQSGETQYF.